What follows are 3 T cell receptor beta chains derived from one specimen sequenced in a study of T cells in Graves' hyperthyroidism and ophthalmopathy. Amplification of TCR beta CDR3 regions used RNA as the template. An initial round of RT-PCR targeting the TCR CDR3 relied on the HTBI primer set. MiXCR was run by TCRdb on the multiplex PCR reads, yielding one entry per CDR3 protein. The data contain around 760,000 distinct CDR3 sequences, approximately 40% of them singletons. Sequencing was carried out using blood. The origin of the receptors is a woman in her thirties or forties with Graves' hyperthyroidism.

The chain has TRBV27 and TRBJ1-2, with D possibly TRBD1 on 5 matching bases. Trimming left V 8 bases short and J 9 bases short, with 22 bases between. CDR1 and CDR2 (germline): MNHEY, SMNVEV (reference sequence). This CDR3 has 14 amino acids. As DNA, the CDR3 is TGTGCCAGCTCCCCGCAGGGAGGGCGTAAGCGCTACACCTTC. The encoded protein is CASSPQGGRKRYTF.

This clonotype was counted many times. This chain links TRBV6-5 with TRBJ1-2, with D tentatively TRBD1 (6 bases). This CDR3 has 13 residues. Between the trimmed V and J ends, which lost 3 bases and 2 bases, there was a span of 7 bases. CDR1 MNHEY and CDR2 SVGAGI come from the germline V gene. The CDR3 spells CASSYGQNYGYTF. CDR3 bases: TGTGCCAGCAGTTATGGACAGAACTATGGCTACACCTTC.

This clonotype occurred many times. The CDR3 DNA reads as TGTGCCAGCAGCTATGACAGGGGCAATTCACCCCTCCACTTT. Encoded protein: CASSYDRGNSPLHF. V is TRBV7-2 and J is TRBJ1-6; 8 positions agree with TRBD1. CDR1 and CDR2 from the germline V gene are SGHTA and FQGNSA. V dropped 4 bases and J dropped 7; count of bases not matched to a gene: 3. This CDR3 comprises 14 residues.